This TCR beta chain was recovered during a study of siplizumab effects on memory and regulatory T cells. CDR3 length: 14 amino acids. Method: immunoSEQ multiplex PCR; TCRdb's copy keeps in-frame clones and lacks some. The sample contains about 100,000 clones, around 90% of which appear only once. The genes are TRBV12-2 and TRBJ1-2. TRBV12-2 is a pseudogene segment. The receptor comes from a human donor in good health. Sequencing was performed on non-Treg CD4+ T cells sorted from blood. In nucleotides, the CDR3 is TGTGCAAGTCGCTTACGAGGCATTAACTATGGCTACACCTTC. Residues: CASRLRGINYGYTF.